The rows below give T cell receptor beta chains drawn from one sample of a study of blood T cell repertoires in COVID-19. Clones were sequenced by immunoSEQ multiplex PCR, and TCRdb holds only the in-frame ones, with some missing. The data show tens of thousands of clones, approximately 87% seen once. Sequenced sample: peripheral blood. The receptors were sampled from a human donor in a cohort sampled during active COVID-19. The CDR3 runs from the conserved cysteine through the conserved F or W. The D gene is left open where the match is weak. The size field is filled for only some rows; it gives once, few, many or a size class.

DNA: TGTGCCAGCAGCTTAGACTATTACGAGCAGTACTTC
CDR3: CASSLDYYEQYF
V: TRBV7-2
D: NA
size: NA
J: TRBJ2-7

DNA: TGTGCCAGCAGCTTAGGTGAAGAGGGGGCGTCTGGCTACACCTTC
CDR3: CASSLGEEGASGYTF
V: TRBV7-8
D: TRBD1
size: NA
J: TRBJ1-2

DNA: TGTGCCAGCAGCTCTGGGGGACTAGCGGGGGGCAAGTGGTACTTC
CDR3: CASSSGGLAGGKWYF
V: TRBV5-4
D: TRBD2
size: NA
J: TRBJ2-7

DNA: TGTGCCAGCCATACCTGGGGGGTTAAGCAGTTCTTC
CDR3: CASHTWGVKQFF
V: TRBV28
D: NA
size: NA
J: TRBJ2-1

DNA: TGTGCCAGCTCCAACCAGGCCAATCAGCCCCAGCATTTT
CDR3: CASSNQANQPQHF
V: TRBV18
D: NA
size: NA
J: TRBJ1-5

DNA: TGTGCCAGCTCACCATCGGGGCGGCGGGGCAATGAGCAGTTCTTC
CDR3: CASSPSGRRGNEQFF
V: TRBV18
D: NA
size: NA
J: TRBJ2-1

DNA: TGTGCCAGCAGCTTCGGGAAATCAGATACGCAGTATTTT
CDR3: CASSFGKSDTQYF
V: TRBV13
D: NA
size: NA
J: TRBJ2-3

DNA: TGTGCCAGTAGTACGGGACTAGCGGGAAAAGAGACCCAGTACTTC
CDR3: CASSTGLAGKETQYF
V: TRBV19
D: TRBD2
size: NA
J: TRBJ2-5

DNA: TGTGCCAGCAGCCTCGGGCAGGGTCTGGAGGAAAAACTGTTTTTT
CDR3: CASSLGQGLEEKLFF
V: TRBV7-9
D: NA
size: NA
J: TRBJ1-4

DNA: TGTGCCAGCTCACCGGCAGGGGATAACTATGGCTACACCTTC
CDR3: CASSPAGDNYGYTF
V: TRBV18
D: NA
size: NA
J: TRBJ1-2

DNA: TGCGCCAGCAGTCAACAAGGGACTAGCGGGGCCCAAGAGACCCAGTACTTC
CDR3: CASSQQGTSGAQETQYF
V: TRBV23-1
D: TRBD2
size: NA
J: TRBJ2-5

DNA: TGTGCCAGTAGGGGAGGACAGGAGATCCCCTACAATGAGCAGTTCTTC
CDR3: CASRGGQEIPYNEQFF
V: TRBV19
D: NA
size: few
J: TRBJ2-1

DNA: TGTGCCAGCAGCGCAGGGACAGGAGATAGCAATCAGCCCCAGCATTTT
CDR3: CASSAGTGDSNQPQHF
V: TRBV9
D: TRBD1
size: NA
J: TRBJ1-5

DNA: TGTGCCAGCAGTTACACCCTAGGGGGCGTGGACACTGAAGCTTTCTTT
CDR3: CASSYTLGGVDTEAFF
V: TRBV6-5
D: TRBD1
size: NA
J: TRBJ1-1

DNA: TGTGCCAGCAGCCAAGTGGGGGGGTCCCACACTGAAGCTTTCTTT
CDR3: CASSQVGGSHTEAFF
V: TRBV14
D: NA
size: NA
J: TRBJ1-1

DNA: TGCGCCAGCAGCCTACCGACAGGATCTCAAGAGACCCAGTACTTC
CDR3: CASSLPTGSQETQYF
V: TRBV5-1
D: NA
size: NA
J: TRBJ2-5

DNA: TGTGCCAGCAGCTTACAAGCGGGAGGCCAGGGAGATACGCAGTATTTT
CDR3: CASSLQAGGQGDTQYF
V: TRBV7-2
D: TRBD2
size: NA
J: TRBJ2-3

DNA: TGTGCCAGCAGTCCCAGGGCTAGCGGGGGTTCGATAGGGGAGACCCAGTACTTC
CDR3: CASSPRASGGSIGETQYF
V: TRBV13
D: TRBD2
size: NA
J: TRBJ2-5

DNA: TGTGCCAGCAGTCCCGCCGGGACAGGTGCCTACGAGCAGTACTTC
CDR3: CASSPAGTGAYEQYF
V: TRBV25-1
D: TRBD1
size: once
J: TRBJ2-7

DNA: TGTGCCAGCAGTGAACGGGACAGGGGAAGCCAGCCCCAGCATTTT
CDR3: CASSERDRGSQPQHF
V: TRBV6-1
D: TRBD1
size: NA
J: TRBJ1-5

DNA: TGTGCCAGCTCAAGGCGGGAGACCTATGGCTACACCTTC
CDR3: CASSRRETYGYTF
V: TRBV18
D: NA
size: NA
J: TRBJ1-2

DNA: TGCGCCAGCAAGCCGACTAGCGGGGATGCAGATACGCAGTATTTT
CDR3: CASKPTSGDADTQYF
V: TRBV5-1
D: TRBD2
size: NA
J: TRBJ2-3

DNA: TGTGCCAGCAGCCAAGAAGAGTACGGGACAGGAAAAGAAAAACTGTTTTTT
CDR3: CASSQEEYGTGKEKLFF
V: TRBV4-2
D: TRBD1
size: NA
J: TRBJ1-4

DNA: TGTGCCAGCAGTTTGACTGAGACTAGTAGCGCGCAGTTCTTC
CDR3: CASSLTETSSAQFF
V: TRBV28
D: NA
size: once
J: TRBJ2-1

DNA: TGCGCCAGCAGCCTCTCGGCGGGAGGGGCAGATACGCAGTATTTT
CDR3: CASSLSAGGADTQYF
V: TRBV5-1
D: TRBD2
size: NA
J: TRBJ2-3

DNA: TGTGCCAGCAGCTTATATGCCTCGCCCCCCTTATCCCGGGGCTACGAGCAGTACTTC
CDR3: CASSLYASPPLSRGYEQYF
V: TRBV7-9
D: NA
size: medium-sized
J: TRBJ2-7

DNA: TGTGCCAGCAGGGCTGACAGGGGTGGGCACACTGAAGCTTTCTTT
CDR3: CASRADRGGHTEAFF
V: TRBV2
D: TRBD1
size: NA
J: TRBJ1-1

DNA: TGTGCCAGCAGTGAACAGATAACAGGGGCGGGAGAGCAGTTCTTC
CDR3: CASSEQITGAGEQFF
V: TRBV2
D: NA
size: NA
J: TRBJ2-1

DNA: TGTGCCAGCAGTGTAACAGGGGGCTCTGAAGCTTTCTTT
CDR3: CASSVTGGSEAFF
V: TRBV12-3/TRBV12-4
D: TRBD1
size: NA
J: TRBJ1-1

DNA: TGTGCCAGCAGCTACCGGGGTAGCGGGAGAATGTGGTCGGACAATGAGCAGTTCTTC
CDR3: CASSYRGSGRMWSDNEQFF
V: TRBV9
D: TRBD2
size: NA
J: TRBJ2-1

DNA: TGTGCCAGCAGCCCCCGACAGAACTCTGGGGCCAACGTCCTGACTTTC
CDR3: CASSPRQNSGANVLTF
V: TRBV7-3
D: NA
size: NA
J: TRBJ2-6

DNA: TGTGCCAGTCTATTATCTAGGGAGGGAGAAGCTTTCTTT
CDR3: CASLLSREGEAFF
V: TRBV2
D: NA
size: once
J: TRBJ1-1

DNA: TGTGCCAGCAGCTTAGGCCGCAGGGACTATGGCTACACCTTC
CDR3: CASSLGRRDYGYTF
V: TRBV13
D: NA
size: NA
J: TRBJ1-2

DNA: TGTGCCAGCAGTTTAAGACAGGGGAACTCACCCCTCCACTTT
CDR3: CASSLRQGNSPLHF
V: TRBV28
D: TRBD1
size: NA
J: TRBJ1-6

DNA: TGTGCCAGCAGCCAAGCAGGACAGGTAGATGGCTACACCTTC
CDR3: CASSQAGQVDGYTF
V: TRBV3-1/TRBV3-2
D: TRBD1
size: NA
J: TRBJ1-2

DNA: TGTGCCACCAGCAGAGATCTGGCTCAGGCAGGCGGGGAGACCCAGTACTTC
CDR3: CATSRDLAQAGGETQYF
V: TRBV15
D: NA
size: once
J: TRBJ2-5

DNA: TGTGCCACCAGTGATTACGGGGGGGGGCCGAAGAATGAGCAGTTCTTC
CDR3: CATSDYGGGPKNEQFF
V: TRBV24-1
D: TRBD2
size: NA
J: TRBJ2-1

DNA: TGTGCCAGCAGCCCGGGGAGCGGGAGGACAGATACGCAGTATTTT
CDR3: CASSPGSGRTDTQYF
V: TRBV5-8
D: TRBD2
size: NA
J: TRBJ2-3

DNA: TGTGCCAGCAGCCAACCAAGGGGGCGGGGGGCCAACTCGAGGACCCAGTACTTC
CDR3: CASSQPRGRGANSRTQYF
V: TRBV5-6
D: NA
size: NA
J: TRBJ2-5

DNA: TGTGCCAGCAGGAAAAGCGGCGCAGGGGGCAGGAATCAGCCCCAGCATTTT
CDR3: CASRKSGAGGRNQPQHF
V: TRBV2
D: TRBD1
size: NA
J: TRBJ1-5

DNA: TGTGCCTGGGTGACTAGCGGAGCCTACGAGCAGTACTTC
CDR3: CAWVTSGAYEQYF
V: TRBV30
D: TRBD2
size: NA
J: TRBJ2-7

DNA: TGTGCCAGCAGCTTAGGGGGGGACTTGGGAAACACCATATATTTT
CDR3: CASSLGGDLGNTIYF
V: TRBV7-9
D: NA
size: NA
J: TRBJ1-3

DNA: TGTGCCAGCAGCTTGGGGAGAGCAGATACGCAGTATTTT
CDR3: CASSLGRADTQYF
V: TRBV5-6
D: NA
size: once
J: TRBJ2-3

DNA: TGTGCCAGCTCCGGGACAGGGGGAGAGTCTGAAGCTTTCTTT
CDR3: CASSGTGGESEAFF
V: TRBV6-5
D: TRBD1
size: NA
J: TRBJ1-1

DNA: TGTGCCAGCAGCTTAGCGCCGACTAGTTTCAATGAGCAGTTCTTC
CDR3: CASSLAPTSFNEQFF
V: TRBV7-6
D: NA
size: NA
J: TRBJ2-1

DNA: TGTGCCAGCAGCTTGCAGACAGGGTCGTACGAGCAGTACTTC
CDR3: CASSLQTGSYEQYF
V: TRBV7-3
D: TRBD1
size: once
J: TRBJ2-7

DNA: TGTGCCAGCAGCTTAACTCCATTTGGGACAGGGGGCGCCTCAGAGACCCAGTACTTC
CDR3: CASSLTPFGTGGASETQYF
V: TRBV7-3
D: TRBD1
size: NA
J: TRBJ2-5

DNA: TGTGCCAGTAGTATAAGGGACAGACCGTTGGGTAGCAATCAGCCCCAGCATTTT
CDR3: CASSIRDRPLGSNQPQHF
V: TRBV19
D: TRBD1
size: NA
J: TRBJ1-5

DNA: TGTGCCAGTAGGCGGGGGTATAGCAATCAGCCCCAGCATTTT
CDR3: CASRRGYSNQPQHF
V: TRBV19
D: NA
size: NA
J: TRBJ1-5

DNA: TGCAGCGTCGAGAACCAAGAGACCCAGTACTTC
CDR3: CSVENQETQYF
V: TRBV29-1
D: NA
size: NA
J: TRBJ2-5

DNA: TGTGCCAGCAGCACACGGGGGGGAACGACGAGGAACACCGGGGAGCTGTTTTTT
CDR3: CASSTRGGTTRNTGELFF
V: TRBV9
D: TRBD2
size: NA
J: TRBJ2-2